This T cell receptor beta chain stems from a study of Ad26.COV2.S vaccination and SARS-CoV-2 variants. Study-wide background: Vaccine-arm donor from the placebo-controlled COV1001 Ad26.COV2.S trial. Participants got Ad26.COV2.S intramuscularly, once or twice 56 days apart.

Study-level points and caveats: The study found higher spike-specific TCR breadth in vaccine than placebo recipients.

Measured with immunoSEQ multiplex PCR; TCRdb has only the in-frame clones, and not every one. The table records about 350,000 clones, 85% of them present only once. With regard to this clone: Antigen unknown.

Treatment of the sample: 15 to 20 received Ad26.COV2.S at low or high dose, single or two shots; about 5 received placebo; per-sample allocation not given. Specimens were obtained on day 63 following the first vaccine or placebo injection. The junction had 4 bases not matched to a gene; V was cut back by 2 bases and J by 5 bases. This CDR3 is 14 amino acids long. Germline V gives CDR1 SGHTA, CDR2 FQGNSA. The starting material was peripheral blood, obtained in a trial of Ad26.COV2.S vaccine versus placebo. This chain joins TRBV7-2 and TRBJ2-3; 7 bases fit TRBD1. This clonotype was obtained from a person between 18 and 65 years old who received the Ad26.COV2.S COVID-19 vaccine or a placebo. Here the CDR3 reads CASSLTQGEDTQYF. As DNA, the CDR3 is TGTGCCAGCAGCTTAACCCAGGGGGAAGATACGCAGTATTTT.